This T cell receptor (beta chain) appears in the sequencing data of a study of T cell responses to AZD1222 COVID-19 vaccine (dated by TCRdb to the early 2020s). Regarding the complete study: TCR sequencing was performed for 230 to 250 trial participants, of whom roughly 200 were given two doses of AZD1222 and some 26 were given two doses of MenACWY control vaccine. Trial participants were enrolled into age subgroups of 18-55, 56-69 and 70-plus years, which contained around 140, 26 and 57 TCR-sequenced participants, respectively. What the work shows at the level of the full study, not this receptor alone: No day 14 peak-response samples were available, so repertoires were characterized only after the peak T cell response. Conclusions about previously exposed vaccinees were limited because only five to seven AZD1222 recipients were SARS-CoV-2 seropositive at baseline. After two AZD1222 doses, both the breadth and the depth of spike-specific TCRs were significantly higher than at day 0 and than in MenACWY recipients. Participants were mostly white British, with more females than males. The authors suggested clonal diversity may have been underestimated. Reportedly, close to half of the unique spike-specific TCRs recognized epitopes lying outside the regions that are mutated in the B.1.351 and B.1.1.7 variants. The whole spike protein was spanned by vaccine-associated CD4 TCRs, and dominant responses were seen in regions 160-218 and 743-854. In the small 56-69-year group, the increase in depth fell short of significance, most likely because of low power.

The sample's time point label is to be understood as: about 28 days (+/-7) after the second vaccine dose. AZD1222 recipients whose second dose came at about 4 weeks and those whose second dose came at about 12 weeks were combined into one group, since spike-specific TCR depth and breadth did not differ between the two schedules. The vaccinee samples were drawn from two UK trials, COV001 and COV002, one of which was a single-blind randomized controlled phase 2/3 trial testing AZD1222 (ChAdOx1 nCoV-19) in healthy adults. For TCRbeta chain sequencing, PBMC samples were collected from trial participants at day 0 and at day 28 after the second dose. This clone was counted only a few times. No cognate antigen has been identified for it. Base quality data are lacking; no much larger clone is found one base away. The V end gives up 3 bases and the J end 8 bases, leaving 4 bases in the junction not matched to a gene. From its cysteine to its phenylalanine, the CDR3 spans 15 amino acids. Of all the DNA, just the CDR3 is kept, 45 bases in frame from base 1. CDR1 SGHTA and CDR2 FQGTGA are derived from the germline V gene.

The CDR3 regions of human TCRbeta chains were subjected to immunosequencing. Per the source publication's procedure: TCRs in the repertoires were compared against a reference library of SARS-CoV-2-specific TCRs that had been generated with the MIRA antigen-specificity platform. Breadth was defined as the fraction of unique TCRs that were SARS-CoV-2-associated, and depth was defined as the fraction of total T cells that were SARS-CoV-2-associated. Using the MIRA data, each spike-specific TCR was assigned both to the spike region to which the TCR was reactive and to a CD4 or CD8 class. Log10-transformed breadth and depth values were compared by one-way ANOVA with Sidak's multiple comparisons tests. The immuneACCESS repertoire file appears here via TCRdb, limited to in-frame rearrangements. These files lack a portion of the clones; in checked studies, under half of the deficit traces to unresolved V genes, and the cause of the others is not known. From that table come the V and J calls and clone size; the DNA was used to work out D and trimming. The sample yields 100,000 to 150,000 clones; approximately 90% were counted once. 3.5% to 4% of the sample lies in the top ten.

The receptor chain draws on TRBV7-3 and TRBJ2-1; TRBD2 matches 13 bases in the middle. The specimen comprised peripheral blood, sampled 28 days after the second AZD1222 dose. The receptor comes from an adult who received the AZD1222 COVID-19 vaccine. CDR3 loop: CASSFTSGRADEQFF. In nucleotide form, the sequence is TGTGCCAGCAGCTTCACTAGCGGGAGGGCCGATGAGCAGTTCTTC.